Listed here are 16 T cell receptor beta chains from one sample, sequenced in a study of T cell repertoires in cytomegalovirus infection. TCRdb ran MiXCR on the reads and lists one entry per CDR3 protein. Of 650,000 to 850,000 distinct CDR3 sequences in the sample, 29% are singletons; the top ten hold under 15%. These receptors are not linked to any known antigen. This specimen was cultured CD8+ T cells from PBMCs, taken from culture after CMV antigen stimulation. These receptors all come from a human donor in good health (CMV status not recorded). Some clones in this sample may be carry-over from other donors' samples.

The V gene is TRBV7-6, the J gene TRBJ2-1, with D possibly TRBD2 on 6 matching bases. The CDR3 has 15 residues. CDR1 is SGHVS, CDR2 FNYEAQ, per germline. With 5 bases removed from V and 2 bases from J, the gap between germline ends came to 13 bases. The CDR3 DNA reads as TGTGCCAGCAGCCCCGGGACTGTAACCTACAATGAGCAGTTCTTC. Protein: CASSPGTVTYNEQFF.

The chain carries TRBV6-5 and TRBJ1-6; D gene ambiguous. CDR1 is MNHEY, CDR2 SVGAGI, per germline. The CDR3 has 15 residues. Trimming removed 0 bases at V and 7 bases at J, with 10 bases between. The chain's CDR3 is CASSYSAALNSPLHF. As DNA, the CDR3 is TGTGCCAGCAGTTACTCGGCGGCCCTAAATTCACCCCTCCACTTT.

The chain combines TRBV6-1 with TRBJ2-7, with a possible D match to TRBD1 (6 bases). Between the trimmed V and J ends, which lost 10 bases and 2 bases, there was a span of 15 bases. Germline V gene data show CDR1 as MNHNS and CDR2 as SASEGT. The CDR3 contains 13 residues. The CDR3 nucleotides read TGTGCCACCCAGGACAGCAGGGCCTACGAGCAGTACGTC. This encodes CATQDSRAYEQYV.

The genes are TRBV28 and TRBJ2-1; D might be TRBD1 or TRBD2, each matching 6 bases. The ends were cut back, 7 bases at V and 1 base at J, with 8 bases in the middle. From germline, CDR1 is MDHEN and CDR2 SYDVKM. The CDR3 covers 13 residues. CDR3 loop: CASKGGSYNEQFF. The CDR3 DNA reads TGTGCCAGCAAGGGGGGATCCTACAATGAGCAGTTCTTC.

The V and J genes are TRBV7-9 and TRBJ2-2, with 7 nucleotides matching TRBD1. The germline V gene has CDR1 SEHNR and CDR2 FQNEAQ (reference sequence). The CDR3 runs to 16 residues. With 5 bases clipped from V and 2 bases from J, the junction kept 8 bases outside the gene matches. The CDR3 loop reads CASSDSYRGNTGELFF. The CDR3, as DNA: TGTGCCAGCAGCGACTCGTACAGGGGTAACACCGGGGAGCTGTTTTTT.

The rearrangement joins TRBV4-2 to TRBJ2-7; TRBD2 agrees at 8 bases. With V trimmed by 0 bases and J by 3 bases, 16 bases remained unmatched. CDR1 and CDR2 (germline): LGHNA, YNFKEQ. This CDR3 has 19 amino acids. The chain's CDR3 is CASSQEWSGSVTGVYEQYF. The CDR3, as DNA: TGTGCCAGCAGCCAAGAGTGGAGCGGGAGCGTCACGGGGGTCTACGAGCAGTACTTC.

This clonotype appeared a few times. CDR3 in DNA: TGTGCCAGCTCCTTAGGCAGTGTCACCGGGGAGCTGTTTTTT. Translating it yields CASSLGSVTGELFF. The chain links TRBV27 to TRBJ2-2; no firm D call. Germline V lookup: CDR1 MNHEY, CDR2 SMNVEV (reference sequence). This CDR3 spans 14 amino acids. V was pared by 8 bases and J by 4 bases, with 14 bases between.

V and J are TRBV15 and TRBJ2-1; D unresolved. In germline, CDR1 is LNHNV, CDR2 YYDKDF (reference sequence). The CDR3 is 16 residues long. The V end was cut by 0 bases, the J end by 4 bases, with 13 bases between. CDR3 residues: CATSRDRGWGYNEQFF. CDR3 DNA sequence: TGTGCCACCAGCAGAGATCGTGGCTGGGGTTACAATGAGCAGTTCTTC.

V gene TRBV2 combines with J gene TRBJ1-4, with 7 bases aligning to TRBD1. Germline V gene sequence: CDR1 SNHLY, CDR2 FYNNEI. This CDR3 contains 12 residues. The V and J ends lost 11 bases and 4 bases, in that order; junction bases with no gene match: 4. The CDR3 nucleotides are TGTGCCTGCGGACAGGTTAATGAAAAACTGTTTTTT. This codes for CACGQVNEKLFF. The full variable domain, rest sourced from reference TRBV2 and TRBJ1-4, is EPEVTQTPSHQVTQMGQEVILRCVPISNHLYFYWYRQILGQKVEFLVSFYNNEISEKSEIFDDQFSVERPDGSNFTLKIRSTKLEDSAMYFCACGQVNEKLFFGSGTQLSVL.

This clonotype was observed a single time. This rearrangement joins TRBV2 to TRBJ2-1, with D perhaps matching TRBD1 (6 bases). CDR1 is SNHLY and CDR2 is FYNNEI in the germline V gene. V was pared by 10 bases and J by 7 bases, with 20 bases between. There are 14 residues in the CDR3. CDR3 coding DNA: TGTGCCAACATTTACAGGGATATCGTTAATGAGCAGTTCTTC. Residues: CANIYRDIVNEQFF.

V is TRBV20-1 and J is TRBJ2-2; 7 bases map to TRBD2. The junction had 8 bases not matched to a gene; V was cut back by 0 bases and J by 4 bases. This CDR3 spans 16 amino acids. The germline V gene encodes CDR1 DFQATT and CDR2 SNEGSKA (reference sequence). The CDR3 nucleotides read TGCAGTGCTAGAGATCGAGCGGGGTTGGGCACCGGGGAGCTGTTTTTT. It translates to CSARDRAGLGTGELFF.

Only a few counts were recorded for this clonotype. The rearrangement joins TRBV27 to TRBJ1-1; D is unresolved. The CDR3 consists of 13 residues. CDR1 MNHEY and CDR2 SMNVEV come from the germline V gene (reference sequence). Trimming left V 5 bases short and J 1 base short, with 8 bases between. CDR3 bases: TGTGCCAGCAGTATACAACGGAACACTGAAGCTTTCTTT. Residues: CASSIQRNTEAFF.

The chain has TRBV15 and TRBJ1-5; D is undetermined. Trimming shortened V by 8 bases and J by 2 bases, and 13 bases separated the two germline ends. The CDR3 extends over 14 amino acids. Germline V gene sequence: CDR1 LNHNV, CDR2 YYDKDF (reference sequence). CDR3 sequence (DNA): TGTGCCACCCACAGCGGTAGAGGCAATCAGCCCCAGCATTTT. Translation: CATHSGRGNQPQHF. Supplemented by reference TRBV15 and TRBJ1-5, the full variable domain reads DAMVIQNPRYQVTQFGKPVTLSCSQTLNHNVMYWYQQKSSQAPKLLFHYYDKDFNNEADTPDNFQSRRPNTSFCFLDIRSPGLGDTAMYLCATHSGRGNQPQHFGDGTRLSIL.

The J gene is TRBJ2-1, the V gene TRBV4-1; D is unclear. V lost 4 bases to trimming and J lost 10 bases, with 20 bases between them. This CDR3 has 15 amino acids. Germline lookup yields CDR1 MGHRA and CDR2 YSYEKL. CDR3: CASSLGLTLAYEQFF. CDR3 nucleotides: TGCGCCAGCAGCCTGGGTCTCACCTTAGCCTACGAGCAGTTCTTC.

At least ten counts were recorded for this clonotype. V is TRBV18 and J is TRBJ1-6; TRBD1 matches 10 bases. V was pared by 3 bases and J by 4 bases, with 9 bases of the junction left unmatched. The CDR3 is 18 residues long. Germline CDR1 is KGHSH and CDR2 is LQKENI. For the CDR3, the DNA is TGTGCCAGCTCACCGATGGGACAGGGGCTGGCTTATAATTCACCCCTCCACTTT. It is translated as CASSPMGQGLAYNSPLHF.

The V gene is TRBV10-3, the J gene TRBJ2-2, with 8 bases matching TRBD1. The CDR3 length is 15 residues. Germline CDR1 and CDR2: ENHRY and SYGVKD. V lost 3 bases and J lost 2; bases outside the gene matches: 2. CDR3 amino acids: CAISDGTGNTGELFF. The CDR3 region has the DNA TGTGCCATCAGTGACGGGACAGGCAACACCGGGGAGCTGTTTTTT.